The following is a TCR beta chain sequence with its context. The CDR3 length is 16 residues. The V segment lost 4 bases and the J segment 3 bases; nucleotides outside the gene matches: 8. Germline assignment: CDR1 SGDLS and CDR2 YYNGEE. The TCR beta repertoire was assessed by survey-level immunoSEQ sequencing. The method was immunoSEQ multiplex PCR; TCRdb's version includes in-frame clones alone and lacks a portion of them. The data show 60,000 to 85,000 clones, about 94% seen once. This chain links TRBV9 with TRBJ2-1; 9 bases agree with TRBD2. The specimen was PBMCs. The receptor was isolated from a man aged 35 to 55 with rheumatoid arthritis. CDR3 DNA: TGTGCCAGCAGCCCGGCGCGGGAGGGCCACTACAATGAGCAGTTCTTC. Amino acid sequence: CASSPAREGHYNEQFF.